The 5 T cell receptor beta chains below were found in one sample sequenced in a study of blood T cell repertoires in COVID-19. Measured with immunoSEQ multiplex PCR; TCRdb has only the in-frame clones, and not every one. The sample holds about 51,000 clones, around 83% seen once. Sequenced: peripheral blood. The receptor source for this set is a man of 80 years or more with active COVID-19.

This sequence joins TRBV18 and TRBJ1-1; TRBD1 matches at 10 bases. The CDR3 spans 16 residues. Losses at the gene ends were 3 bases for V and 5 bases for J; bases not matched to a gene: 9. Per germline, CDR1 KGHSH and CDR2 LQKENI. CDR3 in DNA: TGTGCCAGCTCACCTTCCCGACAGGGGGCCGGGACTGAAGCTTTCTTT. Translating it yields CASSPSRQGAGTEAFF.

The J gene is TRBJ2-1, the V gene TRBV28, with no clear D. The length of the CDR3 is 14 residues. With 3 bases removed from V and 0 bases from J, the gap between germline ends came to 6 bases. CDR1 is MDHEN, CDR2 SYDVKM, per germline. The CDR3 DNA reads TGTGCCAGCAGTTTGGTGCGCTCCTACAATGAGCAGTTCTTC. It translates to CASSLVRSYNEQFF.

The chain recombines TRBV5-1 with TRBJ1-1, with D tentatively TRBD1 (6 bases). CDR3 length: 15 residues. Trimming stripped 0 bases from V and 0 bases from J, with 9 bases between. The germline V gene encodes CDR1 SGHRS and CDR2 YFSETQ. CDR3 sequence reads: CASSLESGVNTEAFF. CDR3 DNA: TGCGCCAGCAGCTTGGAGTCAGGGGTGAACACTGAAGCTTTCTTT.

The gene calls are TRBV5-1 and TRBJ2-7; 10 bases are a match to TRBD1. Per germline, CDR1 SGHRS and CDR2 YFSETQ. This CDR3 contains 15 residues. V lost 3 bases and J lost 7; bases outside the gene matches: 10. In DNA form, the CDR3 reads TGCGCCAGCAGCTACCGGGACAGGGGTGCCGGGGAGCAGTACTTC. This sequence encodes CASSYRDRGAGEQYF.

The chain couples TRBV4-3 to TRBJ2-2; D might be TRBD2 (6 bases). Trimming took 0 bases from V and 5 from J, leaving 7 bases between them. CDR1 LGHNA and CDR2 YSLEER come from the germline V gene. This CDR3 contains 14 residues. CDR3 residues: CASSQEGGTGELFF. In DNA, the CDR3 is TGCGCCAGCAGCCAAGAGGGGGGAACCGGGGAGCTGTTTTTT.